The clone carrying this TCR beta chain showed up just a few times. The antigen remains undetermined. This sample stems from a study of human T cells and chemical hapten exposure. The wider study: The variation in per-sample TCR yields arose mainly from small differences in pooled library volumes.

The CDR3 sequence is 13 residues long. Trimming took 3 bases from V and 0 from J, leaving 2 bases between them. The library gave individual cDNA molecules unique molecular identifiers. Methods used by the authors: Sample-level TCR yields exhibited a median of approximately 96,000, with a range of roughly 20,000 to 750,000. MiXCR was run by TCRdb on the RACE reads, yielding one entry per CDR3 protein. The V and J calls reflect TCRdb's pipeline rather than the authors' work. Among over 100,000 distinct CDR3 sequences listed, around 8.2% were seen once. Findings and caveats of the study: Sensitization with DPC brought no change to TCRs above 1 in 1000 in frequency.

Specified time point: healthy volunteer bleed at 2 weeks. Unfractionated whole blood was the source of the extracted total RNA. The clonotype originates from a male donor in good health. Some clones in this sample may be carry-over from other donors' samples. The specimen was whole blood. The chain is built from TRBV12-3 or TRBV12-4 and TRBJ1-4; D is uncertain. CDR3 in DNA: TGTGCCAGCAGTTTTGCAACTAATGAAAAACTGTTTTTT. It codes for CASSFATNEKLFF.